What follows describes a single T cell receptor beta chain. The antigen remains undetermined. These data are taken from a study of CD4 T cells in relation to SARS-CoV-2 and coronaviruses. For the study at large: TCR beta CDR3s were sequenced after roughly nine-day antigen culture of PBMCs.

The CDR3 extends over 15 amino acids. V gave up 2 bases and J gave up 2 bases, with 12 bases separating them. The germline gives CDR1 MGHRA, CDR2 YSYEKL. Method: immunoSEQ multiplex PCR; TCRdb's copy keeps in-frame clones and lacks some. The sample has approximately 16,000 clones, around four fifths seen once; the top ten hold over 40%. CD4+ T cells from unexposed donors were obtained before the COVID-19 pandemic (2011-2018). Isolation of CD4+ T cells took place after less than twelve days in culture. Cells permitting, SARS-CoV-2 S/N and four cold-coronavirus spikes were tested on unexposed-donor CD4+ T cells. On days 3 and 7, cultures got half fresh IL-2 medium. Whole-study findings and limits: Monoreactive clones expanded significantly more to SARS-CoV-2 than crossreactive clones did.

The sequenced material came from CD4+ T cells from PBMCs, cultured in vitro. The clonotype was recovered from a human donor in good health. The rearrangement uses TRBV4-1 and TRBJ2-5; D gene unclear. The CDR3 bases are TGCGCCAGCAGCCAAAACCCGACTGGGCAAGAGACCCAGTACTTC. Translated: CASSQNPTGQETQYF.